This TCR beta chain was documented in a study of cytomegalovirus exposure and HLA in healthy donors (dated by TCRdb to about 2017). In terms of the full investigation: In an earlier analysis of several hundred of the donors, roughly 300 Gb of sequence data and roughly 100 million unique TCR beta sequences from approximately 180 million T cells were reported. The T cell repertoires of some 670 subjects were profiled by immunosequencing and related to cytomegalovirus serostatus. High-throughput TCR immunosequencing, statistical association of individual TCRs with disease status, and machine learning were combined to predict cytomegalovirus infection status. An earlier analysis of about 600 of the donors used high-throughput TCR beta sequencing to judge whether each TCR beta V gene segment behaved as functional or pseudogenic. Donor age, sex, ethnicity and CMV serostatus were compiled together with the repertoire data. The number of typed donors differed by locus: 629-630 for A, B, C, DRB1 and DQB1; roughly 510 for DQA1; 606 for DPA1; and roughly 450 for DPB1. Five DR-DQ haplotypes were handled as single units for association and clustering because linkage in the cohort was strong. A later genetic analysis took genome-wide SNP genotypes for about 65% of the 666 donors and used that subset as a discovery cohort. In a later analysis, previously published TCR beta repertoires from 670 or so donors were re-analyzed and high-resolution HLA genotyping was added so that TCR occurrence patterns could be studied. Besides the first cohort of roughly 640 subjects, a separate validation cohort made up of around 120 different subjects was used. The later analysis used no new phenotypic data to find candidate immune exposures, relying instead on TCR beta sequences and their occurrence across donors. About 280 gigabases of sequencing data and approximately 91 million unique TCR sequences made up an early release that covered around 640 HLA-typed donors. The study aimed to test whether signatures of past pathogen exposure could be identified by cataloging public T cell receptors. Among about 360 genotyped donors of the cohort, an average of roughly 240,000 unique TCR beta nucleotide sequences were sequenced per donor, about a sixth of them non-productive. All discovery cohort repertoires had been generated using a single sequencing platform. HLA typing covered class I and class II loci at four-digit resolution. Of the roughly 400 genotyped donors, around 81% fell in the genetic ancestry cluster associated with self-reported Caucasian donors. Overall study outcomes, separate from this receptor: In a later analysis, HLA-associated TCR beta chains showed more clonal expansion and lower generation probabilities than non-associated chains that were equally common. For the cohort, immune exposure information was limited to CMV serostatus. A later analysis found that most CMV-associated TCR beta chains appeared HLA-restricted, with HLA associations seemingly driven largely by CMV exposure. The cohort was sequenced for TCR beta chains only, and without alpha or paired-chain data the features that could be detected were limited. Because some donors lacked HLA typing at each locus, the association tests relied only on the typed subset. A further reported finding was that TCR beta sequences accurately predicted the HLA-A and HLA-B alleles for most subjects in the first cohort. V-gene and J-gene trimming of TCR beta chains was associated with a missense DCLRE1C variant in a later genetic analysis, and the association was replicated in an independent cohort. Some IMGT-functional V segments, including TRBV6-2 and TRBV6-3, could not be told apart with the 87-base-pair reads, so those segments were excluded. According to a later analysis, TCR association rates differed among HLA loci, with DRB1 alleles showing the most associated TCRs and HLA-C alleles showing the fewest. While some public TCRs were present in many individuals, most TCR sequences turned up only very rarely across donors. In both the original and validation cohorts, the classifier was reported to diagnose cytomegalovirus status with high specificity and sensitivity. In vitro tests confirmed that a few of the cytomegalovirus-associated TCR beta chains recognize cytomegalovirus antigens. Compared with the roughly 700-donor mean, donors in an Asian-associated ancestry cluster had fewer N-insertions in productive TCRs, according to a later genetic analysis. A cluster of highly shared sequence variants was judged likely to be a technical artifact of the sequencing pipeline. Approximately 16 rarely observed V segments, including chromosome 9 orphons, were excluded from the earlier analysis of about 500 of the donors because counts were too low. Linkage disequilibrium might explain the correlated functional status among segregating V segments, but an unknown experimental factor could not be excluded. According to a later analysis, parvovirus B19, influenza, CMV and Epstein-Barr virus appeared linked to several top co-occurrence clusters. In an earlier analysis of some 640 of the donors, most TCR beta V segments were observed in productive rearrangements about 90% or about 30% of the time, broadly matching IMGT annotations. The study listed 150 to 200 TCR beta chains as associated with cytomegalovirus. The authors suggested that the approach could potentially be extended to other disease states and immunological phenotypes. When HLA alleles, especially DR and DQ, strongly co-occurred, attributing TCR associations to individual alleles was difficult. Specific HLA alleles were associated with around 18,000 TCR beta sequences at a false discovery rate of 0.05 in a later analysis. Presence/absence analyses assumed roughly uniform sequencing depth across donors, an assumption that may not hold.

Libraries were prepared through the immunoSEQ multiplex PCR assay. The multiplex PCR relied on a mix of 60 forward primers for TCR Vbeta segments and 13 reverse primers for TCR Jbeta segments. Amplification of the CDR3 region of rearranged TCR beta genes was performed with a multiplex PCR assay on genomic DNA. On the Illumina HiSeq System, the amplified TCR beta libraries were sequenced as 87-base-pair reads. The authors processed their data as follows. A later analysis counted about 80 million unique TCR beta chains across the 666 repertoires, and some 11 million of these chains were shared by at least two donors. Raw reads were error-corrected and collapsed into unique sequences with a nearest-neighbor algorithm that merged closely related sequences to remove PCR and sequencing errors. Alignment of CDR3 sequences to IMGT reference sequences was used to assign V, D and J gene segments. For a sequence to be retained, a match of at least six nucleotides was required to both a V gene segment and a J gene segment. A rearrangement was called productive if the CDR3 had no stop codons and remained in frame with V and J, and every other rearrangement was called non-productive. Following IMGT convention, CDR3 was defined as the stretch from the second conserved V-encoded cysteine up to the conserved J-encoded phenylalanine. The earlier analysis of a few hundred of the donors excluded any sequence lacking an unambiguous match to a single V gene segment. In an earlier analysis of a few hundred of the donors, a V segment was called functional when productive rearrangements were above 56.7%, and segregating when the standard deviation between donors exceeded 5%. A statistical classification framework was built to diagnose cytomegalovirus status from the catalog of TCR beta chain sequences. In a later analysis, V and J genes were assigned by comparing TCR nucleotide sequences against IMGT/GENE-DB human TR gene sequences. In a later analysis, CDR3 sequences and most-parsimonious VDJ recombination scenarios were assigned using the TCRdist pipeline. In a later analysis, every TCR beta chain was defined by the combination of its CDR3 amino acid sequence and its V-gene family, and reads without a unique V-gene family were dropped. A later analysis removed 550 to 650 highly shared, low-generation-probability nucleotide sequences to deal with suspected cross-contamination and a sequencing artifact. For each public chain, a later analysis derived a clonal expansion index from normalized ranks of inferred template counts within each repertoire. In a later analysis, generation probabilities were computed using a VDJ recombination model fitted to out-of-frame rearrangements, and the results were checked against IGoR. In a later analysis, hypergeometric tests were used to score TCR-TCR, TCR-HLA and TCR-CMV co-occurrence, with a repertoire-size bias correction applied to TCR pairs. In a later analysis, false discovery rates were estimated by permuting HLA or CMV assignments 20 times. In a later analysis, co-occurring TCRs were grouped with DBSCAN, and TCRdist sequence similarity was added when clustering was performed within HLA-allele-positive subsets. Repertoires with fewer than 30,000 or more than 120,000 public chains, plus five repertoires with anomalous nucleotide sharing, were excluded from co-occurrence clustering. The source is immuneACCESS, and TCRdb retained only in-frame sequences with V and J called. Part of the clones is not carried over; for the studies checked, unresolved V genes explain less than half of this, and the remainder is unexplained. The DNA gave D and trimming, while V, J and clone size come from that table. The sample has about 180,000 clones on record, roughly 76% of them singletons. 4.9% of the sample belongs to the ten largest clones.

The cohort comprised 666 healthy bone marrow donors. Cohort members were all nominally healthy when sampled, although unrecorded immune exposures were likely present. The donor was CMV seropositive and was included in the group of approximately 310 seropositive cohort members. A peripheral blood sample was provided by each donor, and peripheral blood mononuclear cells were used for TCR beta sequencing. Genomic DNA extraction from the blood cell samples was performed with the Qiagen DNeasy Blood Extraction Kit. As regards this clone: There is no known antigen for this receptor. Base qualities are not at hand, and no much larger clone is one base apart.

V is shortened by 4 bases, J by 4 bases, and the region joining them spans 22 bases. The germline V gene provides CDR1 MGHRA and CDR2 YSYEKL. The CDR3 goes from the cysteine to the phenylalanine over 17 residues. The entry retains the CDR3 DNA only, 51 bases that are in frame from base 1. Material: PBMCs. The V and J genes are TRBV4-1 and TRBJ1-2; D gene: possibly TRBD1, on 5 matching bases. This TCR derives from a woman between 18 and 29 years old in good health and CMV-seropositive. In nucleotides, the sequence is TGCGCCAGCAGCCCCGTCCGCGTAGGGGTCGCAATCTATGGCTACACCTTC. The translation is CASSPVRVGVAIYGYTF.